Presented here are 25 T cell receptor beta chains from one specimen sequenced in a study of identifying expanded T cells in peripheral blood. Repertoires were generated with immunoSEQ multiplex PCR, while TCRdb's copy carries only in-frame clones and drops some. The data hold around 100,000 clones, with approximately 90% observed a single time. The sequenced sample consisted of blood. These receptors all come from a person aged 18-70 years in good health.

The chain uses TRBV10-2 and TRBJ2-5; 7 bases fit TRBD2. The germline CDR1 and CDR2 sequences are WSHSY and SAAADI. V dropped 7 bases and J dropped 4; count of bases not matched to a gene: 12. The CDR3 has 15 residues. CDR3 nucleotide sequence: TGCGCCAGCAACTCCGTCGAGCGGGGAGGAGAGACCCAGTACTTC. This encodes CASNSVERGGETQYF.

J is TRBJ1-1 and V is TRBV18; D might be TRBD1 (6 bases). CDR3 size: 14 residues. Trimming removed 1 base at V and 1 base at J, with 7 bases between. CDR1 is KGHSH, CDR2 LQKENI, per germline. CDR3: CASSPLQGNTEAFF. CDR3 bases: TGTGCCAGCTCACCACTACAGGGGAACACTGAAGCTTTCTTT.

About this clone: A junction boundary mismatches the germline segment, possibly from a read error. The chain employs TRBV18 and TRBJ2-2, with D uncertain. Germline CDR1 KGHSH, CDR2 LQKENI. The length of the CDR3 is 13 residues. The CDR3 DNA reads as TGTGCCAGCTCACCAGGGAACTCCGGGGAGCTGTTTTTT. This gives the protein CASSPGNSGELFF.

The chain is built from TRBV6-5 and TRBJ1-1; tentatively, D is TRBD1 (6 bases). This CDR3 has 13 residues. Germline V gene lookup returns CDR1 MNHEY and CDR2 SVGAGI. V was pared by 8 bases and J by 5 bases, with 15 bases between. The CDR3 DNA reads TGTGCCAGCTGTTTAACAGGGCGGACTGAAGCTTTCTTT. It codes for CASCLTGRTEAFF.

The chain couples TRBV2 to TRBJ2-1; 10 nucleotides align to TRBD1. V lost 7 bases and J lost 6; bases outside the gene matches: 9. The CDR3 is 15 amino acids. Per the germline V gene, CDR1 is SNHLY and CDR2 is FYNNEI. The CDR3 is CASKPRDRGGNEQFF. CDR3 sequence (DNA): TGTGCCAGCAAACCCCGGGACAGGGGTGGCAATGAGCAGTTCTTC.

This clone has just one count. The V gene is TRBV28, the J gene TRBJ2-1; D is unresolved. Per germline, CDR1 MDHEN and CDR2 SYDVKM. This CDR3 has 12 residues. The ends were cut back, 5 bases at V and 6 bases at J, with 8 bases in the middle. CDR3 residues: CASSVYRNEQFF. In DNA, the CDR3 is TGTGCCAGCAGTGTGTATCGCAATGAGCAGTTCTTC. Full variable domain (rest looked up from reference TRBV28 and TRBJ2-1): DVKVTQSSRYLVKRTGEKVFLECVQDMDHENMFWYRQDPGLGLRLIYFSYDVKMKEKGDIPEGYSVSREKKERFSLILESASTNQTSMYLCASSVYRNEQFFGPGTRLTVL.

DNA for the CDR3: TGTGCCTGGAGTGTTTGGGACTATGGCTACACCTTC. Protein: CAWSVWDYGYTF. The chain combines TRBV30 with TRBJ1-2; D is unclear. CDR1 is GTSNPN, CDR2 SVGIG, per germline (reference sequence). V was trimmed by 0 bases and J by 3 bases, leaving 5 bases between them. This CDR3 region has 12 residues.

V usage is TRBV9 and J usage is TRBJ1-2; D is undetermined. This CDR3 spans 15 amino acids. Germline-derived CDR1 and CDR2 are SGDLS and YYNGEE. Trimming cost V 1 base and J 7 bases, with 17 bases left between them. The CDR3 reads CASSVYSEVTRGYTF. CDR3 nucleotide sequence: TGTGCCAGCAGCGTATACTCGGAAGTCACCCGTGGCTACACCTTC.

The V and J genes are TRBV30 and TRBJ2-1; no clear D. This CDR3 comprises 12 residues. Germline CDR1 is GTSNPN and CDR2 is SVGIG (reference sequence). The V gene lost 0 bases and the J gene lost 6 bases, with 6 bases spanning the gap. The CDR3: CAWSVSTNEQFF. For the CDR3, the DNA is TGTGCCTGGAGTGTTTCCACCAATGAGCAGTTCTTC. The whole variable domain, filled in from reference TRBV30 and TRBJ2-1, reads SQTIHQWPATLVQPVGSPLSLECTVEGTSNPNLYWYRQAAGRGLQLLFYSVGIGQISSEVPQNLSASRPQDRQFILSSKKLLLSDSGFYLCAWSVSTNEQFFGPGTRLTVL.

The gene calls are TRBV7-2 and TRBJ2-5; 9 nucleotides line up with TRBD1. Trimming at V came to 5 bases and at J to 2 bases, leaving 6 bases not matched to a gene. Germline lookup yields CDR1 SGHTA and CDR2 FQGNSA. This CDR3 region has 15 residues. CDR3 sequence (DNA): TGTGCCAGCAGCACCCGGGACAGGGCACAAGAGACCCAGTACTTC. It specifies CASSTRDRAQETQYF.

CDR3 amino acids: CASNGFGGNSPLHF. The DNA for the CDR3 is TGTGCCAGCAACGGCTTCGGGGGCAATTCACCCCTCCACTTT. The J gene is TRBJ1-6, the V gene TRBV2; the D gene is possibly TRBD1 (6 bases). The germline V gene encodes CDR1 SNHLY and CDR2 FYNNEI. Trimming left V 7 bases short and J 7 bases short, with 14 bases between. The CDR3 totals 14 residues.

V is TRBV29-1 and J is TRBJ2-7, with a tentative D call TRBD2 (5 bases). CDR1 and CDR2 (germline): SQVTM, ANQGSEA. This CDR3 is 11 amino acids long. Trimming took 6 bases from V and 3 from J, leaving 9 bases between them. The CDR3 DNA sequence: TGCAGCGTATACGAGGGCTACGAGCAGTACTTC. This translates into CSVYEGYEQYF.

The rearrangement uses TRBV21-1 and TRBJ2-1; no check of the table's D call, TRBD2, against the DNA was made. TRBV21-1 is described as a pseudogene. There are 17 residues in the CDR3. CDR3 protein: CASSPRGDRVPYNEQFF. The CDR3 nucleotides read TGTGCCAGCAGCCCCCGGGGGGATAGGGTCCCCTACAATGAGCAGTTCTTC.

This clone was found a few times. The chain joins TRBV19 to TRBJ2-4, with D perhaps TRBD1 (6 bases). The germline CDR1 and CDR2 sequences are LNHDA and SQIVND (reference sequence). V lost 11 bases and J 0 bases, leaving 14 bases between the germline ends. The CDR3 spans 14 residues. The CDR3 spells CAGNRAIAKNIQYF. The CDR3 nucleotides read TGTGCCGGAAACAGGGCGATAGCCAAAAACATTCAGTACTTC. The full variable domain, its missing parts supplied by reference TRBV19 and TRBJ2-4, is DGGITQSPKYLFRKEGQNVTLSCEQNLNHDAMYWYRQDPGQGLRLIYYSQIVNDFQKGDIAEGYSVSREKKESFPLTVTSAQKNPTAFYLCAGNRAIAKNIQYFGAGTRLSVL.

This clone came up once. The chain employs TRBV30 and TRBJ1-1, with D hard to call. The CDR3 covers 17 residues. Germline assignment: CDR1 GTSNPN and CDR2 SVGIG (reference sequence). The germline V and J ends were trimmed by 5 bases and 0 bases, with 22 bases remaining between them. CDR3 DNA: TGTGCCTGGCATCAGGTCGTGAGCCGTACAATGAACACTGAAGCTTTCTTT. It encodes CAWHQVVSRTMNTEAFF.

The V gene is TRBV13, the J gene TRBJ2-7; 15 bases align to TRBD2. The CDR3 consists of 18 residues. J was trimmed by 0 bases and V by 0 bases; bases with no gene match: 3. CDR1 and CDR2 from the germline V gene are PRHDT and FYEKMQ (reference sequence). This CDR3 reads CASSLGGLAGGSSYEQYF. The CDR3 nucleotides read TGTGCCAGCAGCTTAGGTGGACTAGCGGGGGGGAGCTCCTACGAGCAGTACTTC.

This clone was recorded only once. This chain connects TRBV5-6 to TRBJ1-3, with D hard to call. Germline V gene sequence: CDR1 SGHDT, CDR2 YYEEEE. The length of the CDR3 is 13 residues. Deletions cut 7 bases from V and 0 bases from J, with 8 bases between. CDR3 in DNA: TGTGCCAGCGCCAGAGTCTCTGGAAACACCATATATTTT. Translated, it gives CASARVSGNTIYF. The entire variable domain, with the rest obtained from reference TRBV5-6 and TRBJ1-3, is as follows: DAGVTQSPTHLIKTRGQQVTLRCSPKSGHDTVSWYQQALGQGPQFIFQYYEEEERQRGNFPDRFSGHQFPNYSSELNVNALLLGDSALYLCASARVSGNTIYFGEGSWLTVV.

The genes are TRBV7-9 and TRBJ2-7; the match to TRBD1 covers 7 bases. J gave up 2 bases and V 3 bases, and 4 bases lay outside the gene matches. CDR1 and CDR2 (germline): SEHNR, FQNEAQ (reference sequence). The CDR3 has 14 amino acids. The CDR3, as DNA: TGTGCCAGCAGCTTTACGCAGGGGGCCTACGAGCAGTACTTC. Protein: CASSFTQGAYEQYF.

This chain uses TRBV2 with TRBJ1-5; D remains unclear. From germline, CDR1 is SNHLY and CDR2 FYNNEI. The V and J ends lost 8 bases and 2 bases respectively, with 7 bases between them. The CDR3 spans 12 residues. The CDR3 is CASDRGNQPQHF. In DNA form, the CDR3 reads TGTGCCAGCGATCGTGGCAATCAGCCCCAGCATTTT.

CDR3 sequence reads: CASSFWIKWAPGLYGYTF. The CDR3, as DNA: TGTGCCAGCAGCTTCTGGATAAAGTGGGCCCCCGGTCTTTATGGCTACACCTTC. This chain links TRBV7-9 with TRBJ1-2, with D hard to call. This CDR3 contains 18 residues. V lost 3 bases and J 5 bases, leaving 25 bases between the germline ends. Germline CDR1 reads SEHNR; CDR2 reads FQNEAQ (reference sequence).

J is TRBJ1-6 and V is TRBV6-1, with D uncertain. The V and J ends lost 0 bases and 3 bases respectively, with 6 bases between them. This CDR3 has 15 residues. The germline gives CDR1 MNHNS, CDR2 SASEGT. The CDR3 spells CASSEAEVYNSPLHF. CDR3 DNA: TGTGCCAGCAGTGAAGCGGAGGTCTATAATTCACCCCTCCACTTT.

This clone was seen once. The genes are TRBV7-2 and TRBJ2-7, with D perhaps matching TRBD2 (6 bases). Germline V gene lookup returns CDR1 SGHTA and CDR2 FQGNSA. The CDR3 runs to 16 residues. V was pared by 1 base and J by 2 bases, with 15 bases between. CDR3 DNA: TGTGCCAGCAGCTTAGATAAAGCGGGTGTTACCTACGAGCAGTACTTC. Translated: CASSLDKAGVTYEQYF. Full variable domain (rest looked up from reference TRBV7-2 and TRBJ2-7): GAGVSQSPSNKVTEKGKDVELRCDPISGHTALYWYRQSLGQGLEFLIYFQGNSAPDKSGLPSDRFSAERTGGSVSTLTIQRTQQEDSAVYLCASSLDKAGVTYEQYFGPGTRLTVT.

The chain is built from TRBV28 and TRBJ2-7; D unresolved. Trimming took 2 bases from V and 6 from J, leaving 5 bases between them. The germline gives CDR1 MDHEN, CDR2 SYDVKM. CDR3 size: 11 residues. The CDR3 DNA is TGTGCCAGCAGTTTAAGTCGCGAGCAGTACTTC. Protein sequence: CASSLSREQYF.

The CDR3 region is CASSGRTDTQYF. The CDR3 bases are TGTGCCAGCTCCGGGAGGACAGATACGCAGTATTTT. The rearrangement joins TRBV27 to TRBJ2-3, with 7 nucleotides matching TRBD2. V trimming: 8 bases; J trimming: 3 bases; junction bases outside the gene matches: 2. This CDR3 has 12 amino acids. Per the germline V gene, CDR1 is MNHEY and CDR2 is SMNVEV (reference sequence).

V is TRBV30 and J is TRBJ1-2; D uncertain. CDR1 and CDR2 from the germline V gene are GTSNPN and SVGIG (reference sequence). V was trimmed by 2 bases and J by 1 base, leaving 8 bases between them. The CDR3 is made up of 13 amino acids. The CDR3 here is CAWSKGYNYGYTF. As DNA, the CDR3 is TGTGCCTGGAGTAAAGGATATAACTATGGCTACACCTTC.